Reported below is one T cell receptor beta chain. The data belong to a study of long-term antiretroviral therapy in people with HIV. Overall study context: First collections came about a decade before the 2015 immediate-ART recommendation.

V lost 3 bases to trimming and J lost 5 bases; unmatched junction nucleotides: 9. This CDR3 has 16 amino acids. In germline, CDR1 is SGDLS, CDR2 YYNGEE. The run of the v3.0 immunoSEQ assay was at survey level. Generated by immunoSEQ multiplex PCR, the TCRdb table keeps only in-frame clones and is missing some. The table has about 36,000 clones, approximately 83% seen once; the top ten hold more than 9%. Material: unsorted PBMCs, obtained 2.2 years after starting antiretroviral therapy. This sequence originates from a man between 18 and 35 years old with HIV. The chain joins TRBV9 to TRBJ2-1; TRBD1 agrees at 9 bases. CDR3 loop: CASSGALGTGNNEQFF. For the CDR3, the DNA is TGTGCCAGCAGCGGGGCCCTTGGGACAGGGAACAATGAGCAGTTCTTC.